Here is one T cell receptor (beta chain) with its context. Enrollees, roughly 18 to 89 years old, lived in 24 US areas. The sample belongs to a study of blood T cell repertoires in COVID-19. Across the whole study: Italy, Spain and the United States were the sources of the convalescent and acute COVID-19 samples. T cells, B-cell-depleted T cells, or PBMCs supplied cDNA or gDNA.

Germline V CDR1 and CDR2: KGHSH, LQKENI. CDR3 length: 15 residues. V gave up 3 bases and J gave up 4 bases; unmatched junction bases: 8. In the original processing: Amplification with reference gene primers provided the estimates of nucleated cell counts. The assay was immunoSEQ multiplex PCR, and TCRdb's table has in-frame clones only and misses some. D and trimming were read from the DNA, whereas the V and J calls and clone size are those reported in that table. This table holds 150,000 to 200,000 clones, more than 70% found once. This chain joins TRBV18 and TRBJ1-2, with 7 bases aligning to TRBD1. The receptor was isolated from a middle-aged man who had recovered from COVID-19. The specimen was PBMCs or T cells enriched from blood (not recorded which). The CDR3 region has the DNA TGTGCCAGCTCACCCGAAGGGACAGCACTCTATGGCTACACCTTC. This translates into CASSPEGTALYGYTF.